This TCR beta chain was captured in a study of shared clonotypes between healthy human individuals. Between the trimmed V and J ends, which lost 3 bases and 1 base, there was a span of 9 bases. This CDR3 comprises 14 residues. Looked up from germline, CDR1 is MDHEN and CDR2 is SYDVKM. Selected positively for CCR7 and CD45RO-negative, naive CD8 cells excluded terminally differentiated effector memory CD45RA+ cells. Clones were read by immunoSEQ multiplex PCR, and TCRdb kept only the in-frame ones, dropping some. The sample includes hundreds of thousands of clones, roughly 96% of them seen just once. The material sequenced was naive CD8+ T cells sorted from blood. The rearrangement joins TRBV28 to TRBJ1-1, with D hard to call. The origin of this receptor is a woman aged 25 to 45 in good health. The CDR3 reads CASSFRRWNTEAFF. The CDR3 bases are TGTGCCAGCAGTTTTCGTAGATGGAACACTGAAGCTTTCTTT.